This T cell receptor (beta chain) comes out of a study of blood T cell repertoires in COVID-19. Using immunoSEQ multiplex PCR, the repertoire was profiled, and TCRdb retains in-frame clones only, with some absent. This repertoire shows roughly 180,000 clones, about four fifths found once; its top ten account for roughly 7%. This CDR3 is 13 amino acids long. The V segment lost 3 bases and the J segment 8 bases; nucleotides outside the gene matches: 6. Germline values: CDR1 SGHDT, CDR2 YYEEEE. The source material was peripheral blood. The receptor was isolated from a human donor in a cohort sampled during active COVID-19. V and J are TRBV5-6 and TRBJ1-2; 8 nucleotides line up with TRBD1. The CDR3 DNA reads as TGTGCCAGCAGCTCGACAGGGACAGGCGGCTACACCTTC. Protein: CASSSTGTGGYTF.